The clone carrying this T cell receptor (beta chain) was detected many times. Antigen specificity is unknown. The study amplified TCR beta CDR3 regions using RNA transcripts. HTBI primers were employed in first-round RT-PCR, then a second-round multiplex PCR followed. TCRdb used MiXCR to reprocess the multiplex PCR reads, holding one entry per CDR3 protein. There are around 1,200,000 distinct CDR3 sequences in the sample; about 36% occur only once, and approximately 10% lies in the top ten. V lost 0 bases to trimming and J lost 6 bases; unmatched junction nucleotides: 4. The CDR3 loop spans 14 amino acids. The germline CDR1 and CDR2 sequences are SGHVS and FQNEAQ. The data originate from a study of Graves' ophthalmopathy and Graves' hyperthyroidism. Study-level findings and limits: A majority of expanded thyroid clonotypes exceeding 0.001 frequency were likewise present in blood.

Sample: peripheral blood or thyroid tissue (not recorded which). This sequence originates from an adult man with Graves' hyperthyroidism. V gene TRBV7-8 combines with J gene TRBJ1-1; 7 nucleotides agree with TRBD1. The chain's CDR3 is CASSLARGIPEAFF. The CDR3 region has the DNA TGTGCCAGCAGCTTAGCCAGGGGGATCCCTGAAGCTTTCTTT.